The 15 T cell receptor beta chains listed next were all sequenced from one sample in a study of molecular identifiers for immune sequencing clone quantification. Using its own MiXCR run on the PCR reads, TCRdb lists one record per CDR3 protein. The data show about 9,800 distinct CDR3 sequences, with approximately 19% seen just once and 1.3% to 1.5% held by the top ten. The sequenced sample consisted of naive CD8+ T cells from blood, with Jurkat cell RNA spiked in. Subset described: FACS-sorted CD8+CD4-CCR7+CD45RA+ naive T cells. Receptors were obtained from a human donor in good health. Some libraries in this study had Jurkat cell RNA spiked in.

A word on this clonotype: The CDR3 end shows no conserved phenylalanine or tryptophan, and so a read error is likely. The chain joins TRBV7-9 to TRBJ2-1, with D perhaps matching TRBD1 or TRBD2 (5 bases each). Trimming removed 4 bases at V and 4 bases at J, with 8 bases between. This CDR3 has 13 amino acids. The germline gives CDR1 SEHNR, CDR2 FQNEAQ (reference sequence). The CDR3 region is CASSWGPYNEQFL. DNA for the CDR3: TGTGCCAGCAGCTGGGGACCATACAATGAGCAGTTCCTC.

A note on this clonotype: A much bigger clone sits one base away, suggesting this may be a read error. V is TRBV19 and J is TRBJ1-5; 12 bases match TRBD1. This CDR3 is built from 19 residues. CDR1 is LNHDA, CDR2 SQIVND, per germline (reference sequence). CDR3 sequence: CASNSGQGARVFSNQPLHF. As DNA, the CDR3 is TGTGCCAGTAACTCGGGACAGGGGGCTCGGGTTTTTAGCAATCAGCCCCTGCATTTT.

This clonotype ranks as medium-sized. The rearrangement uses TRBV3-1 and TRBJ2-3; TRBD1 might be the D (6 bases). The germline gives CDR1 LGHDT, CDR2 YNNKEL (reference sequence). The CDR3 totals 16 residues. Trimming pared 6 bases from V and 2 bases from J, leaving 18 bases between. The CDR3 sequence: CASSPEGGRVTDTQYF. For the CDR3, the DNA is TGTGCCAGCAGTCCTGAAGGGGGACGCGTCACAGATACGCAGTATTTT.

By share, this clonotype counts as medium-sized. V usage is TRBV19 and J usage is TRBJ2-7; D is uncertain. The length of the CDR3 is 13 residues. From germline, CDR1 is LNHDA and CDR2 SQIVND (reference sequence). The V gene lost 5 bases and the J gene lost 6 bases, with 14 bases spanning the gap. The CDR3 sequence: CASSANSLVEQYF. In nucleotides, the CDR3 is TGTGCCAGTAGTGCCAACAGCCTTGTCGAGCAGTACTTC.

By sample share, this clonotype is medium-sized. This chain joins TRBV4-1 and TRBJ2-7, with TRBD2 matching 9 bases. The CDR3 contains 15 residues. Germline assignment: CDR1 MGHRA and CDR2 YSYEKL. V was pared by 2 bases and J by 6 bases, with 8 bases of the junction left unmatched. The CDR3: CASSQNAGGVGEQYF. CDR3 DNA: TGCGCCAGCAGCCAAAACGCGGGGGGGGTGGGCGAGCAGTACTTC.

There are many counts of this clonotype. The CDR3 loop is CASSPARQPQHF. In nucleotides, the CDR3 is TGTGCCAGCAGTCCCGCCAGGCAGCCCCAGCATTTT. The rearrangement joins TRBV12-3 or TRBV12-4 to TRBJ1-5; D unresolved. The CDR3 extends over 12 amino acids. V dropped 5 bases and J dropped 7 bases, with 9 bases sitting between them.

This clonotype is classed as medium-sized. The gene calls are TRBV7-9 and TRBJ1-1; D call uncertain. V was shortened by 5 bases and J by 0 bases, with 13 bases between the two germline ends. The CDR3 runs to 15 residues. Germline V gives CDR1 SEHNR, CDR2 FQNEAQ (reference sequence). In nucleotides, the CDR3 is TGTGCCAGCAGCCGTGTTTTAGTCATGAACACTGAAGCTTTCTTT. It is translated as CASSRVLVMNTEAFF.

In this sample, this clonotype is medium-sized. DNA of the CDR3: TGCAGCGTCGAAAGGACAGGCGGGGAAGAGACCCAGTACTTC. Its protein is CSVERTGGEETQYF. The V and J genes are TRBV29-1 and TRBJ2-5; TRBD1 might be the D (7 bases). This CDR3 region has 14 residues. Deletions cut 6 bases from V and 3 bases from J, with 17 bases between. CDR1 and CDR2 (germline): SQVTM, ANQGSEA.

This clonotype was counted ten times or more. V usage is TRBV19 and J usage is TRBJ1-5, with D possibly being TRBD1 (6 bases). CDR1 is LNHDA, CDR2 SQIVND, per germline (reference sequence). V lost 6 bases, J lost 6 bases, and 15 bases lay in between. This CDR3 is built from 14 residues. Written as DNA, the CDR3 is TGTGCCAGTAGAACCACAGGGCCCCTTCAGCCCCAGCATTTT. This codes for CASRTTGPLQPQHF. The entire variable domain, with the rest obtained from reference TRBV19 and TRBJ1-5, is as follows: DGGITQSPKYLFRKEGQNVTLSCEQNLNHDAMYWYRQDPGQGLRLIYYSQIVNDFQKGDIAEGYSVSREKKESFPLTVTSAQKNPTAFYLCASRTTGPLQPQHFGDGTRLSIL.

The chain carries TRBV27 and TRBJ2-3, with D unclear. Germline CDR1 is MNHEY and CDR2 is SMNVEV (reference sequence). The CDR3 contains 18 residues. Between the trimmed V and J ends, which lost 6 bases and 3 bases, there was a span of 25 bases. The CDR3, as DNA: TGTGCCAGCAGCCACACTCCACGGTCTAGAATTGGTACAGATACGCAGTATTTT. The encoded protein is CASSHTPRSRIGTDTQYF.

By frequency in the sample, this clonotype is medium-sized. The CDR3 DNA reads as TGTGCCAGTAGTGCGGACAGCTACGAGCAGTACTTC. Translated, it gives CASSADSYEQYF. This chain uses TRBV19 with TRBJ2-7, with D possibly matching TRBD1 (6 bases). The V gene lost 5 bases and the J gene lost 3 bases, with 8 bases spanning the gap. The CDR3 contains 12 residues. The germline V gene has CDR1 LNHDA and CDR2 SQIVND (reference sequence). Drawing the rest from reference TRBV19 and TRBJ2-7, the complete variable domain is DGGITQSPKYLFRKEGQNVTLSCEQNLNHDAMYWYRQDPGQGLRLIYYSQIVNDFQKGDIAEGYSVSREKKESFPLTVTSAQKNPTAFYLCASSADSYEQYFGPGTRLTVT.

This clonotype is classed as medium-sized. This rearrangement joins TRBV2 to TRBJ1-5; D is unresolved. Trimming cost V 10 bases and J 0 bases, with 13 bases left between them. There are 14 residues in the CDR3. The germline gives CDR1 SNHLY, CDR2 FYNNEI. Here the CDR3 reads CATTGEDSNQPQHF. The CDR3 nucleotides read TGTGCCACTACGGGAGAGGATAGCAATCAGCCCCAGCATTTT.

This clonotype came up many times. The gene calls are TRBV7-9 and TRBJ1-1, with 7 bases fitting TRBD1. Germline assignment: CDR1 SEHNR and CDR2 FQNEAQ (reference sequence). After removal of 1 base from V and 0 bases from J, the junction contained 8 bases not matched to a gene. CDR3 size: 17 residues. CDR3 in DNA: TGTGCCAGCAGCTTAGTAGGGTCGGGACAGCTGAACACTGAAGCTTTCTTT. It codes for CASSLVGSGQLNTEAFF.

The chain uses TRBV4-3 and TRBJ2-4, with D hard to call. The CDR3 contains 14 residues. V was pared by 1 base and J by 0 bases, with 4 bases between. In germline, CDR1 is LGHNA, CDR2 YSLEER. CDR3 sequence: CASSQGVAKNIQYF. The CDR3 bases are TGCGCCAGCAGCCAAGGGGTAGCCAAAAACATTCAGTACTTC.

This clonotype has ten or more counts. The chain is built from TRBV11-2 and TRBJ1-5; perhaps TRBD1 as D (6 bases). Germline CDR1 SGHAT, CDR2 FQNNGV. The V and J ends lost 5 bases and 8 bases respectively, with 16 bases between them. The CDR3 contains 14 residues. CDR3 nucleotide sequence: TGTGCCAGCAGCCTAGGTCGGGGGCTTGAGCCCCAGCATTTT. Translation: CASSLGRGLEPQHF.